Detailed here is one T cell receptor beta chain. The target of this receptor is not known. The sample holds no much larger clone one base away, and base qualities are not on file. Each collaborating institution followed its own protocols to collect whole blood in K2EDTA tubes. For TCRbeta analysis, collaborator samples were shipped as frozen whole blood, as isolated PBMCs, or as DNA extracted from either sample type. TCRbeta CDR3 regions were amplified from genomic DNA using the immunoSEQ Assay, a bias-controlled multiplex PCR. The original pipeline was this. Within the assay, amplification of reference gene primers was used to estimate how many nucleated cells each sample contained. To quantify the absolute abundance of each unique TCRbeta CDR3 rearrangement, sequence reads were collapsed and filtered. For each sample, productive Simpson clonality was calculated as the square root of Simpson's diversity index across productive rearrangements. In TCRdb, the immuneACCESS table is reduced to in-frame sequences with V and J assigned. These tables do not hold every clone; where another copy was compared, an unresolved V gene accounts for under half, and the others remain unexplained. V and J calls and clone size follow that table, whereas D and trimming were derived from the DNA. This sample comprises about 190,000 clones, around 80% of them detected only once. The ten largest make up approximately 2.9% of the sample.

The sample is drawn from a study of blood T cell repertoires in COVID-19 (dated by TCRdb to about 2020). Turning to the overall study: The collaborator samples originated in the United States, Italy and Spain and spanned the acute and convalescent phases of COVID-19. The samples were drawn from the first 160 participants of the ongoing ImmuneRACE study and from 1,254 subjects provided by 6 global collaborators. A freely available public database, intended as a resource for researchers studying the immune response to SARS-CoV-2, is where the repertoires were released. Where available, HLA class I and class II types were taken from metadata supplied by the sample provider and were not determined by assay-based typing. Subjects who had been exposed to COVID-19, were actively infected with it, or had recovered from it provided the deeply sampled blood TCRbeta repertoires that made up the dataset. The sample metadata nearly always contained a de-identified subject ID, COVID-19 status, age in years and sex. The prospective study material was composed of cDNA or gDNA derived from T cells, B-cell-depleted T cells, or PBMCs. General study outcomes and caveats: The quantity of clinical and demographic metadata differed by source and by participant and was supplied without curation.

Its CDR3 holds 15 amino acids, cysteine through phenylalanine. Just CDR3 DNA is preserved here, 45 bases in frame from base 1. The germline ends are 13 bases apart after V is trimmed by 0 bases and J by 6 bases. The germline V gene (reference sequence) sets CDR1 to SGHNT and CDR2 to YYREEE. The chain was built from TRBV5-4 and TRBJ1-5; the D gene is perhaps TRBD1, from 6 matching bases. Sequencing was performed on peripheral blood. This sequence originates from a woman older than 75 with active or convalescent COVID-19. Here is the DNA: TGTGCCAGCAGCTTGGGAGGGGGGGCTGGTCAGCCCCAGCATTTT. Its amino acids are CASSLGGGAGQPQHF.